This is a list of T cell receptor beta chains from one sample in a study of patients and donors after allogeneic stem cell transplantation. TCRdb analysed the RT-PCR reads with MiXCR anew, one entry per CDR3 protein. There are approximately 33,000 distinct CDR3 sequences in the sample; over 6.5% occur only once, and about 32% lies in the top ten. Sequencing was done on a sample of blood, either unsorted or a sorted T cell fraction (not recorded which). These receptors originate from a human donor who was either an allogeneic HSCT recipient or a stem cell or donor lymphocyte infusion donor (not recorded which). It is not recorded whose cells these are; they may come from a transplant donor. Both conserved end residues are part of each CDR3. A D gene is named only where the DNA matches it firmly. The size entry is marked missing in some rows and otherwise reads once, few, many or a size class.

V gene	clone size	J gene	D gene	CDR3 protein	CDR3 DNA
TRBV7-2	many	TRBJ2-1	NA	CASSSSSYNEQFF	TGTGCCAGCAGCTCCAGCTCCTACAATGAGCAGTTCTTC
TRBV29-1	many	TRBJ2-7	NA	CSVESGADEQYF	TGCAGCGTTGAATCCGGGGCGGACGAGCAGTACTTC
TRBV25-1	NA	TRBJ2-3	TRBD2	CATSQWEGGTDTQYF	TGTGCCACCTCTCAGTGGGAGGGCGGCACAGATACGCAGTATTTT
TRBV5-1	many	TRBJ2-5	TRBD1	CASSLGQGGETQYF	TGCGCCAGCAGCCTAGGACAGGGAGGAGAGACCCAGTACTTC
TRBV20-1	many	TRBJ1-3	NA	CSAPRGPSGNTIYF	TGCAGTGCCCCACGGGGCCCCTCTGGAAACACCATATATTTT
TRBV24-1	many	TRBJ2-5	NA	CATRGRRETQYF	TGTGCCACCAGAGGACGGAGAGAGACCCAGTACTTC
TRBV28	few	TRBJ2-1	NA	CATTYTDEQFF	TGTGCCACAACCTATACGGATGAGCAGTTCTTC
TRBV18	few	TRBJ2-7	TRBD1	CASSPGTQGDEQYF	TGTGCCAGCTCACCAGGAACACAGGGGGACGAGCAGTACTTC
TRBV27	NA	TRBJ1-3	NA	CAGSRTRSSGNTIYF	TGTGCCGGCAGTCGGACACGGAGCTCTGGAAACACCATATATTTT
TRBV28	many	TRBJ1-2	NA	CASRNLVYGYTF	TGTGCCAGCAGGAACCTTGTTTATGGCTACACCTTC
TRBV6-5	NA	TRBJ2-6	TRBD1	CASSSGTGPSGANVLTF	TGTGCCAGCAGTTCCGGGACAGGACCCTCTGGGGCCAACGTCCTGACTTTC
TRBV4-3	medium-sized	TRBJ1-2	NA	CASSQVDDGVSGYTF	TGCGCCAGCAGCCAAGTAGATGACGGGGTGAGCGGCTACACCTTC
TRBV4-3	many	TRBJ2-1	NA	CASSQETSSYNEQFF	TGCGCCAGCAGCCAAGAAACTAGTTCCTACAATGAGCAGTTCTTC
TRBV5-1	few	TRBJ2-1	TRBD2	CASSLGGGSGTYNEQFF	TGCGCCAGCAGCTTGGGGGGCGGGAGTGGTACTTACAATGAGCAGTTCTTC
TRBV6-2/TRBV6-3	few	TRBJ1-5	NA	CASSKGARNQPQHF	TGTGCCAGCAGTAAAGGGGCTCGAAATCAGCCCCAGCATTTT
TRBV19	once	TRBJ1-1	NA	CASSIKENTEALF	TGTGCCAGTAGTATCAAGGAGAACACTGAAGCTCTCTTT
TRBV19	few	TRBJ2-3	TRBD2	CASRSSGRTTDTQYF	TGTGCCAGTAGGTCTAGCGGGAGGACCACAGATACGCAGTATTTT
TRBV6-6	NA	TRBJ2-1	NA	CASSHQQAPNEQFF	TGTGCCAGCAGTCACCAACAGGCCCCCAATGAGCAGTTCTTC
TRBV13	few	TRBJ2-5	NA	CASSLAAQYQETQYF	TGTGCCAGCAGCTTAGCGGCACAGTACCAAGAGACCCAGTACTTC
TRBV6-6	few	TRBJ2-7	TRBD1	CASRDRQGLSEQYF	TGTGCCAGCAGGGACAGACAGGGTTTGTCCGAGCAGTACTTC
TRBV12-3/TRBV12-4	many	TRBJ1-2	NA	CASSPGTSGYTF	TGTGCCAGCAGTCCGGGGACGAGTGGCTACACCTTC
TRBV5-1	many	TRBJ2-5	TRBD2	CASTLAGARETQYF	TGCGCCAGCACGCTAGCGGGAGCTAGAGAGACCCAGTACTTC
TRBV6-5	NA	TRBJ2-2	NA	CASSYIQGTGELFF	TGTGCCAGCAGTTACATCCAGGGCACCGGGGAGCTGTTTTTT
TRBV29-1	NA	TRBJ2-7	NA	CSVGWYRGPYEQYF	TGCAGCGTTGGGTGGTATCGAGGCCCCTACGAGCAGTACTTC
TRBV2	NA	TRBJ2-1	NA	CASSELYEQFF	TGTGCCAGCTCCGAGCTGTATGAGCAGTTCTTC
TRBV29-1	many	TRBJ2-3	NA	CSVVVPTYTDTQYF	TGCAGCGTTGTCGTCCCGACGTACACAGATACGCAGTATTTT
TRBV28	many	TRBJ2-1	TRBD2	CASRTSAGGNEQFF	TGTGCCAGCAGAACTAGCGCGGGGGGCAATGAGCAGTTCTTC
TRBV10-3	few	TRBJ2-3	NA	CAINTNTDTQYF	TGTGCCATCAATACTAACACAGATACGCAGTATTTT
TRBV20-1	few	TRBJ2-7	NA	CSARPGRSYEQYF	TGCAGTGCTAGGCCAGGGCGGTCCTACGAGCAGTACTTC